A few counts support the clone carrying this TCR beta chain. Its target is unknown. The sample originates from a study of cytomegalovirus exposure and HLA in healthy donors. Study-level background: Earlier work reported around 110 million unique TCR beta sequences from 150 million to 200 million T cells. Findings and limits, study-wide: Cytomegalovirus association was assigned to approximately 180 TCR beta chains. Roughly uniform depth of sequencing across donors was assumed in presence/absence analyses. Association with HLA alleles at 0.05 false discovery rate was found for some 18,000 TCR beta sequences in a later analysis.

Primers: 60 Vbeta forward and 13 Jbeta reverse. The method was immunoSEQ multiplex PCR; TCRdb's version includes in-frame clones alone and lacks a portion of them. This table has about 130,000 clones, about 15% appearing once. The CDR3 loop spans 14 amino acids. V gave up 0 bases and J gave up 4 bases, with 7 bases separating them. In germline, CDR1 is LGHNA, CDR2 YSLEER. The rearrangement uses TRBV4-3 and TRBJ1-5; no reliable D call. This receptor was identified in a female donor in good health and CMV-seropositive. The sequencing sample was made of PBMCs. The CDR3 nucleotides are TGCGCCAGCAGCCAAGAGGCCACGAATCAGCCCCAGCATTTT. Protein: CASSQEATNQPQHF.